These T cell receptor beta chains were read from a single sample in a study of CD8+ T cells in alopecia areata. Some clones are missing from TCRdb's copy, which holds only in-frame ones; the method was immunoSEQ multiplex PCR. The top ten hold roughly a sixth of the sample, which has 130,000 or so clones, about 47% seen once. This material consisted of CD8+ T cells sorted from blood, taken at week 0. The receptor source for this set is a human donor with alopecia areata. Each CDR3 is given with its conserved first and last residue. D genes are given only for firm matches. Clone size, where shown, is once, few, many, or a class for clones that have expanded.

d_gene	v_gene	j_gene	abundance	CDR3nt	CDR3aa
-	TRBV29-1	TRBJ2-1	few	TGCAGCGTTGAGGGGAAGGGGGCCTACAATGAGCAGTTCTTC	CSVEGKGAYNEQFF
-	TRBV4-1	TRBJ2-7	once	TGCGCCAGCAGCCCTAAGACGGGAAACTACGAGCAGTACTTC	CASSPKTGNYEQYF
-	TRBV5-1	TRBJ2-1	few	TGCGCCAGCAGCTTGGACGAGACACTTTACAATGAGCAGTTCTTC	CASSLDETLYNEQFF
TRBD1	TRBV30	TRBJ2-7	-	TGTGCCTGGACCCTTGACAGGGGCTACGAGCAGTACTTC	CAWTLDRGYEQYF
TRBD2	TRBV7-8	TRBJ2-2	-	TGTGCCAGCAAAACTAGCGTAAGCACCGGGGAGCTGTTTTTT	CASKTSVSTGELFF
-	TRBV9	TRBJ2-1	-	TGTGCCAGCAGCGCCGGGGGAACTTACAATGAGCAGTTCTTC	CASSAGGTYNEQFF
-	TRBV4-3	TRBJ2-7	-	TGCGCCAGCAGCCAAGTTGCCTACTCCTACGAGCAGTACTTC	CASSQVAYSYEQYF
TRBD1	TRBV2	TRBJ2-5	-	TGTGCCAGCAGTGAGGACAGGGGGCACGAGACCCAGTACTTC	CASSEDRGHETQYF
-	TRBV5-4	TRBJ2-7	few	TGTGCCAGCAGCTACGGTTCCTACGAGCAGTACTTC	CASSYGSYEQYF
TRBD1	TRBV29-1	TRBJ2-7	once	TGCAGCGTGATCAGGGGGCCCGACTACGAGCAGTACTTC	CSVIRGPDYEQYF
TRBD1	TRBV25-1	TRBJ1-2	-	TGTGCCAGCAGTGTCGGGACAGGTAGACTCTATGGCTACACCTTC	CASSVGTGRLYGYTF
-	TRBV6-6	TRBJ2-7	few	TGTGCCAGCAGTACCACAGGGTCCTACGAGCAGTACTTC	CASSTTGSYEQYF
-	TRBV30	TRBJ1-1	few	TGTGCCTGGAGTGTTGGGAGGGAAGCTTTCTTT	CAWSVGREAFF
TRBD1	TRBV7-9	TRBJ2-7	-	TGTGCCAGCAGATCGGACAGGGTGACCGAGCAGTACTTC	CASRSDRVTEQYF
-	TRBV6-4	TRBJ2-5	few	TGTGCCAGCAGCCTACAGGGTCCTGAGGAGACCCAGTACTTC	CASSLQGPEETQYF
TRBD1	TRBV27	TRBJ1-2	-	TGTGCCAGCAGTCCGACAGGGGGCCCCAGTGGAGGCTACACCTTC	CASSPTGGPSGGYTF
-	TRBV30	TRBJ1-2	once	TGTGCCTGGAGGCCTCGGGACAACGAGGGCTATGGCTACACCTTC	CAWRPRDNEGYGYTF
-	TRBV2	TRBJ1-2	few	TGTGCCAGCAGGGGGGCCTCTATGAACTATGGCTACACCTTC	CASRGASMNYGYTF
TRBD2	TRBV7-9	TRBJ2-5	-	TGTGCCAGCAGCTTCGGACTAGCGGGGGGGCAAGAGACCCAGTACTTC	CASSFGLAGGQETQYF
TRBD1	TRBV29-1	TRBJ2-2	-	TGCAGCGTTGAAGAGGCAGGGGGCACCGGGGAGCTGTTTTTT	CSVEEAGGTGELFF
TRBD1	TRBV2	TRBJ1-6	-	TGTGCCAGCAGTGAATACAGGGGTCATAATTCACCCCTCCACTTT	CASSEYRGHNSPLHF
-	TRBV2	TRBJ1-5	-	TGTGCCAGCAGTGACCCACAGGGTGTCAATCAGCCCCAGCATTTT	CASSDPQGVNQPQHF
-	TRBV5-4	TRBJ2-1	-	TGTGCCAGCAGCTGGGGGAACAATGAGCAGTTCTTC	CASSWGNNEQFF
-	TRBV7-2	TRBJ1-1	-	TGTGCCAGCAGCTTATCGTGGGTCACTGAAGCTTTCTTT	CASSLSWVTEAFF
TRBD2	TRBV2	TRBJ2-7	-	TGTGCCAGCAATGGCGGGGGGGACGAAAGCTCCTACGAGCAGTACTTC	CASNGGGDESSYEQYF
-	TRBV14	TRBJ2-1	few	TGTGCCAGCAGCCACTCCCGGGGTGGAGATGAGCAGTTCTTC	CASSHSRGGDEQFF
TRBD1	TRBV29-1	TRBJ2-1	-	TGCAGCGCAGAGACAGGGTCCAATGAGCAGTTCTTC	CSAETGSNEQFF